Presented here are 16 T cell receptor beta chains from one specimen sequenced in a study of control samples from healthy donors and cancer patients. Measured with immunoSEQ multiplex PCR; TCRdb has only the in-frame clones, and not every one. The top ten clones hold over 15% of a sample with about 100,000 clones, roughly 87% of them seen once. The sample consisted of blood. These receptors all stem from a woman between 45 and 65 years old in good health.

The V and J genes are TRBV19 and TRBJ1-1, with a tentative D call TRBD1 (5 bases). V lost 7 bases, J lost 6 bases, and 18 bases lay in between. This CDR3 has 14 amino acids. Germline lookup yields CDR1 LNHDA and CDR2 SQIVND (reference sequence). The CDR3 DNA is TGTGCCAGTATCCCCCCCCGTGGGGCCGCTGAAGCTTTCTTT. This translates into CASIPPRGAAEAFF.

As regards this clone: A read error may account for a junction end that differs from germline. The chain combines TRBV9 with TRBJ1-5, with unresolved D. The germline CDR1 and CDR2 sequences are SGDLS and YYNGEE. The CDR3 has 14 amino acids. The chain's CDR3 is CASSGGDSNQPQHF. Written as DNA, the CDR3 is TGTGCAAGCAGCGGCGGAGATAGCAATCAGCCCCAGCATTTT.

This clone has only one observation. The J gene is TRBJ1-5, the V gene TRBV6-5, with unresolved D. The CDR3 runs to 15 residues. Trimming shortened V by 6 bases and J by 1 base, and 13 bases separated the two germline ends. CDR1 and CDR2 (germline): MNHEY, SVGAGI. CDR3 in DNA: TGTGCCAGCAGGAAGAGGCCGCGGAGCAATCAGCCCCAGCATTTT. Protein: CASRKRPRSNQPQHF.

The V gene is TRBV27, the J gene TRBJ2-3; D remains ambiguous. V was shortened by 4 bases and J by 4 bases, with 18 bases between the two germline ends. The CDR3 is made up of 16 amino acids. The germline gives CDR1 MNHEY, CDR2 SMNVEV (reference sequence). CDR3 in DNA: TGTGCCAGCAGTTCACCTTGGACCCACGAGGCAGATACGCAGTATTTT. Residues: CASSSPWTHEADTQYF.

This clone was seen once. CDR3 loop: CASSPWSGGDNEQFF. For the CDR3, the DNA is TGTGCCAGCAGCCCCTGGAGCGGGGGAGACAATGAGCAGTTCTTC. V usage is TRBV9 and J usage is TRBJ2-1, with TRBD2 matching over 8 bases. V lost 4 bases to trimming and J lost 5 bases; unmatched junction nucleotides: 8. Per the germline V gene, CDR1 is SGDLS and CDR2 is YYNGEE. The CDR3 extends over 15 amino acids.

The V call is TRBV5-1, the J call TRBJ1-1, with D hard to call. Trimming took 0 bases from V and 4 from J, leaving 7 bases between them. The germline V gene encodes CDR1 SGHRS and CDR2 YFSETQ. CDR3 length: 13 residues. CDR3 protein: CASSLVGVTEAFF. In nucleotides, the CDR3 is TGCGCCAGCAGCTTGGTCGGGGTCACTGAAGCTTTCTTT.

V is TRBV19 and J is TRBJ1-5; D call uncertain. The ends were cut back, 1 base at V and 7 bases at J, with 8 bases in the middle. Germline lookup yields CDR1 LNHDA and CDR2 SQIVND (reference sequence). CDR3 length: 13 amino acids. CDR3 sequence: CASSIGSPQPQHF. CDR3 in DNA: TGTGCCAGTAGTATAGGTTCCCCCCAGCCCCAGCATTTT.

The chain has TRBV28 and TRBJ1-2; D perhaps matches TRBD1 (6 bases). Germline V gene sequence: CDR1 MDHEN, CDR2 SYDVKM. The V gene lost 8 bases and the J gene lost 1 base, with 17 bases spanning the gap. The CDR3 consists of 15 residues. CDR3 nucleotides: TGTGCCAGCGCTCCTCGGGGGCGAAGTAACTATGGCTACACCTTC. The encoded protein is CASAPRGRSNYGYTF.

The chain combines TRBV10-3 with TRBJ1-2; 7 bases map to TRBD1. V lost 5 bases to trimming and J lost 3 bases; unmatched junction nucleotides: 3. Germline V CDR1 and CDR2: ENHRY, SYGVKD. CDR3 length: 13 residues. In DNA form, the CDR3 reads TGTGCCATCAGTATAGGGGGCGACTATGGCTACACCTTC. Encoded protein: CAISIGGDYGYTF.

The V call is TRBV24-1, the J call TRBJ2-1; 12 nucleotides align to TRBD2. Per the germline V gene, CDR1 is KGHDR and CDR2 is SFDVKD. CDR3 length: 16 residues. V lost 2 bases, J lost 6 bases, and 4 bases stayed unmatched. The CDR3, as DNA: TGTGCCACCAGTGATTACGGACTAGCGGGGTCCAATGAGCAGTTCTTC. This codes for CATSDYGLAGSNEQFF.

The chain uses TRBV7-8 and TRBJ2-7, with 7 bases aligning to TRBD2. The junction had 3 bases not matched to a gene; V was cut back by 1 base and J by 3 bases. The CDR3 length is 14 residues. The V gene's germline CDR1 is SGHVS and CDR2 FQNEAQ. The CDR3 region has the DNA TGTGCCAGCAGCTTAGTCGGGAGGATCTACGAGCAGTACGTC. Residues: CASSLVGRIYEQYV.

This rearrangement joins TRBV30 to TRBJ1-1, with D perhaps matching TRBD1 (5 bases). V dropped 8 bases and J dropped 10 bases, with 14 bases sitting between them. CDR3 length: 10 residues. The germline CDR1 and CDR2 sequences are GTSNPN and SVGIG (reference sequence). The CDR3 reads CAGTQPRAFF. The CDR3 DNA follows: TGTGCCGGGACCCAGCCTAGAGCTTTCTTT.

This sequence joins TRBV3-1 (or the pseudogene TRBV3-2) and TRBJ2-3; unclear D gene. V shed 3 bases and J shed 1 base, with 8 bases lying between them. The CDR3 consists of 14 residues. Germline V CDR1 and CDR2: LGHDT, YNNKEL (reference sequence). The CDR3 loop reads CASSQRRRTDTQYF. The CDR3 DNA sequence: TGTGCCAGCAGCCAGCGCAGACGCACAGATACGCAGTATTTT.

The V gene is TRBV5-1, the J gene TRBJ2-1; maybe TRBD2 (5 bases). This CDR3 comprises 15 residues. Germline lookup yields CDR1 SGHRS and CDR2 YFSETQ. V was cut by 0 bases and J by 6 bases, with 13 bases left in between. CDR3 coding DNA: TGCGCCAGCAGCTTGGTGCTAGCACGCCCCAATGAGCAGTTCTTC. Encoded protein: CASSLVLARPNEQFF.

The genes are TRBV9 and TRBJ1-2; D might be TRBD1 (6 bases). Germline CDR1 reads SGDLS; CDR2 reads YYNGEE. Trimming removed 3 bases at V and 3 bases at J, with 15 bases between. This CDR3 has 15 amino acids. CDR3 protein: CASSEGTLSHYGYTF. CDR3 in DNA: TGTGCCAGCAGCGAAGGGACACTCTCCCACTATGGCTACACCTTC.

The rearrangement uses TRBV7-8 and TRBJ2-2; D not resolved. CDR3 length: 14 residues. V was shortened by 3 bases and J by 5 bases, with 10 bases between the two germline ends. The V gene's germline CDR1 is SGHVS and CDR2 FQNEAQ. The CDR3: CASSFMMGTGELFF. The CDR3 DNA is TGTGCCAGCAGCTTTATGATGGGTACCGGGGAGCTGTTTTTT.